The subject of this entry is one T cell receptor beta chain. Assay: immunoSEQ multiplex PCR; the TCRdb copy retains only in-frame clones and omits some. The sample holds a few hundred thousand clones, roughly nine tenths seen once. The V gene lost 3 bases and the J gene lost 5 bases, with 14 bases spanning the gap. This CDR3 is 15 amino acids long. Germline CDR1 reads DFQATT; CDR2 reads SNEGSKA (reference sequence). This specimen belongs to a study of blood T cell repertoires in COVID-19. Study as a whole: From T cells, B-cell-depleted T cells, or PBMCs came the material, which was cDNA or gDNA.

The rearrangement joins TRBV20-1 to TRBJ1-6; no firm D call. The specimen was PBMCs or T cells enriched from blood (not recorded which). The receptor was derived from a human donor in a cohort exposed to, infected with or recovered from COVID-19 (not recorded which). The donor label of this sample is uncertain. Here the CDR3 DNA reads TGCAGTGCTAGTGCGGGGAGTGGAAATAATTCACCCCTCCACTTT. As protein: CSASAGSGNNSPLHF.